This entry lists 30 T cell receptor beta chains sequenced from one sample in a study of graft-versus-host responses after intestinal transplantation. Produced via immunoSEQ multiplex PCR; TCRdb's table is partial and in-frame only. The profile covers tens of thousands of clones, with roughly nine tenths appearing a single time and 0.3% to 0.4% taken by the ten largest. Their specific antigens are unknown. The source material was unstimulated CD4+ T cells sorted from spleen or lymph node cells, sampled before intestinal transplant. The receptors originated from a human donor who received an intestinal transplant.

This chain uses TRBV2 with TRBJ1-5, with TRBD1 as a possible D gene (5 bases). The V end was cut by 6 bases, the J end by 7 bases, with 10 bases between. The length of the CDR3 is 12 residues. Per germline, CDR1 SNHLY and CDR2 FYNNEI. The CDR3 sequence: CASRVGGQPQHF. The CDR3 DNA is TGTGCCAGCAGGGTCGGGGGGCAGCCCCAGCATTTT.

This clone was seen a single time. This chain joins TRBV19 and TRBJ2-2, with D perhaps matching TRBD1 (7 bases). Germline CDR1 is LNHDA and CDR2 is SQIVND (reference sequence). CDR3 length: 13 residues. V was cut by 5 bases and J by 8 bases, with 12 bases left in between. CDR3 protein: CASSSRGEGELFF. The DNA of the CDR3 is TGTGCCAGTAGTTCCAGGGGGGAGGGGGAGCTGTTTTTT. Supplemented by reference TRBV19 and TRBJ2-2, the full variable domain reads DGGITQSPKYLFRKEGQNVTLSCEQNLNHDAMYWYRQDPGQGLRLIYYSQIVNDFQKGDIAEGYSVSREKKESFPLTVTSAQKNPTAFYLCASSSRGEGELFFGEGSRLTVL.

This chain joins TRBV7-9 and TRBJ1-1; D unresolved. Germline CDR1 SEHNR, CDR2 FQNEAQ (reference sequence). V shed 4 bases and J shed 10 bases, with 10 bases lying between them. CDR3 length: 11 residues. CDR3 coding DNA: TGTGCCAGCAGCTCACAGTCTCGAGCTTTCTTT. It specifies CASSSQSRAFF.

This CDR3 reads CASSLGLSGTDTQYF. The CDR3 DNA reads TGTGCCAGCAGTTTAGGTCTATCGGGCACAGATACGCAGTATTTT. The rearrangement joins TRBV27 to TRBJ2-3, with no clear D. The ends were cut back, 2 bases at V and 1 base at J, with 10 bases in the middle. Germline V CDR1 and CDR2: MNHEY, SMNVEV (reference sequence). This CDR3 spans 15 amino acids.

This rearrangement joins TRBV2 to TRBJ1-2; 7 nucleotides line up with TRBD1. This CDR3 is built from 13 residues. After removal of 6 bases from V and 4 bases from J, the junction contained 5 bases not matched to a gene. Per germline, CDR1 SNHLY and CDR2 FYNNEI. This chain's CDR3 is CASSHRDSYGYTF. The CDR3 DNA follows: TGTGCCAGCAGCCACCGGGACAGCTATGGCTACACCTTC.

This rearrangement joins TRBV20-1 to TRBJ2-3, with D unresolved. Germline CDR1 and CDR2: DFQATT and SNEGSKA (reference sequence). CDR3 size: 11 residues. V was cut by 3 bases and J by 4 bases, with 5 bases left in between. The CDR3 region is CSASEADTQYF. For the CDR3, the DNA is TGCAGTGCTAGCGAGGCAGATACGCAGTATTTT.

The sample holds a few counts of this clone. The rearrangement uses TRBV29-1 and TRBJ2-5; TRBD2 matches 15 bases. V lost 4 bases to trimming and J lost 2 bases; unmatched junction nucleotides: 5. This CDR3 contains 16 residues. Per germline, CDR1 SQVTM and CDR2 ANQGSEA. The CDR3 loop reads CSVVGLAGGVQETQYF. In DNA form, the CDR3 reads TGCAGCGTTGTGGGACTAGCGGGAGGCGTTCAAGAGACCCAGTACTTC.

The chain recombines TRBV28 with TRBJ2-1; a possible D gene is TRBD2 (6 bases). The V and J ends lost 7 bases and 5 bases respectively, with 21 bases between them. This CDR3 is built from 16 residues. Germline lookup yields CDR1 MDHEN and CDR2 SYDVKM. The DNA of the CDR3 is TGTGCCAGCATAGTCGGGACTGGCTTCCTAAACAATGAGCAGTTCTTC. This sequence encodes CASIVGTGFLNNEQFF.

This chain connects TRBV19 to TRBJ2-7, with 7 positions matching TRBD2. Losses at the gene ends were 5 bases for V and 2 bases for J; bases not matched to a gene: 6. Germline CDR1 reads LNHDA; CDR2 reads SQIVND (reference sequence). The CDR3 loop spans 14 amino acids. The CDR3 loop is CASSSGLGTYEQYF. CDR3 in DNA: TGTGCCAGTAGTTCCGGACTAGGAACCTACGAGCAGTACTTC.

This sequence joins TRBV28 and TRBJ1-4, with D possibly matching TRBD1 (5 bases). In germline, CDR1 is MDHEN, CDR2 SYDVKM. The ends were cut back, 2 bases at V and 5 bases at J, with 12 bases in the middle. The CDR3 loop spans 15 amino acids. CDR3 sequence: CASSLQGRPNEKLFF. The CDR3 DNA follows: TGTGCCAGCAGTTTACAGGGAAGGCCGAATGAAAAACTGTTTTTT.

The chain is built from TRBV11-2 and TRBJ2-5, with a possible D match to TRBD1 (6 bases). The CDR3 sequence is 14 residues long. V was trimmed by 5 bases and J by 5 bases, leaving 15 bases between them. The germline V gene encodes CDR1 SGHAT and CDR2 FQNNGV. DNA for the CDR3: TGTGCCAGCAGCGCGCAGGGGTTTCGGGAGACCCAGTACTTC. Protein: CASSAQGFRETQYF.

This clone was counted a few times. The chain is built from TRBV28 and TRBJ1-2; TRBD1 might be the D (5 bases). Germline lookup yields CDR1 MDHEN and CDR2 SYDVKM. The CDR3 consists of 14 residues. V was pared by 9 bases and J by 0 bases, with 14 bases between. The CDR3 protein is CASGGDAANYGYTF. The CDR3 nucleotides read TGTGCCAGTGGGGGGGACGCAGCTAACTATGGCTACACCTTC.

For the CDR3, the DNA is TGTGCCAGCTCACCACGTCCGTCGGAGCCTAGCACAGATACGCAGTATTTT. Its protein product is CASSPRPSEPSTDTQYF. This chain joins TRBV18 and TRBJ2-3; no definite D call. Germline V gene lookup returns CDR1 KGHSH and CDR2 LQKENI. This CDR3 has 17 residues. Trimming pared 1 base from V and 0 bases from J, leaving 14 bases between.

The chain is built from TRBV28 and TRBJ1-2; 7 nucleotides match TRBD1. The CDR3 runs to 14 residues. V shed 2 bases and J 3 bases; nucleotides not matched to a gene: 3. The germline CDR1 and CDR2 sequences are MDHEN and SYDVKM. CDR3 nucleotides: TGTGCCAGCAGTTTACGACAGGGATACTATGGCTACACCTTC. It translates to CASSLRQGYYGYTF.

CDR3 in amino acids: CAWSALEETGDYEQYF. Written as DNA, the CDR3 is TGTGCCTGGAGTGCCCTCGAGGAGACAGGGGACTACGAGCAGTACTTC. The chain couples TRBV30 to TRBJ2-7, with 8 positions matching TRBD1. CDR3 size: 16 residues. The J segment lost 3 bases and the V segment lost 1 base, leaving 11 bases of the junction unmatched. Germline CDR1 and CDR2: GTSNPN and SVGIG (reference sequence). The variable domain in full, with the rest retrieved from reference TRBV30 and TRBJ2-7, is SQTIHQWPATLVQPVGSPLSLECTVEGTSNPNLYWYRQAAGRGLQLLFYSVGIGQISSEVPQNLSASRPQDRQFILSSKKLLLSDSGFYLCAWSALEETGDYEQYFGPGTRLTVT.

This chain connects TRBV6-1 to TRBJ2-3; 9 bases align to TRBD1. Per germline, CDR1 MNHNS and CDR2 SASEGT. The CDR3 length is 16 residues. With V trimmed by 2 bases and J by 3 bases, 6 bases remained unmatched. The CDR3 region is CASSELTGGATDTQYF. The CDR3 region has the DNA TGTGCCAGCAGTGAACTCACAGGGGGCGCGACAGATACGCAGTATTTT.

This rearrangement joins TRBV10-3 to TRBJ1-3; 8 nucleotides agree with TRBD1. V trimming: 4 bases; J trimming: 0 bases; junction bases outside the gene matches: 2. Germline assignment: CDR1 ENHRY and CDR2 SYGVKD. CDR3 length equals 15 residues. For the CDR3, the DNA is TGTGCCATCAGTGCACAGGGGGACTCTGGAAACACCATATATTTT. Translated, it gives CAISAQGDSGNTIYF.

The chain has TRBV28 and TRBJ2-5; TRBD2 aligns across 8 bases. Germline CDR1 and CDR2: MDHEN and SYDVKM. V lost 2 bases to trimming and J lost 2 bases; unmatched junction nucleotides: 7. CDR3 size: 16 residues. The CDR3 region is CASSLLVAGRQETQYF. The DNA of the CDR3 is TGTGCCAGCAGTTTACTGGTAGCGGGACGTCAAGAGACCCAGTACTTC.

The rearrangement uses TRBV6-6 and TRBJ1-1, with 10 bases aligning to TRBD1. CDR1 is MNHNY and CDR2 is SVGAGI in the germline V gene (reference sequence). V gave up 3 bases and J gave up 6 bases; unmatched junction bases: 4. The CDR3 is 14 residues long. The CDR3 is CASSYGTGVAEAFF. The CDR3, as DNA: TGTGCCAGCAGTTATGGGACAGGGGTCGCTGAAGCTTTCTTT.

V usage is TRBV10-3 and J usage is TRBJ2-7; 8 bases map to TRBD1. Germline V gene lookup returns CDR1 ENHRY and CDR2 SYGVKD. This CDR3 comprises 14 residues. V lost 7 bases to trimming and J lost 2 bases; unmatched junction nucleotides: 7. The CDR3 region is CAITDRGPAYEQYF. The DNA of the CDR3 is TGTGCCATCACCGACAGGGGCCCCGCCTACGAGCAGTACTTC.

The chain links TRBV5-1 to TRBJ2-7; the match to TRBD1 covers 8 bases. CDR3 length equals 15 residues. V trimming: 4 bases; J trimming: 2 bases; junction bases outside the gene matches: 8. Germline values: CDR1 SGHRS, CDR2 YFSETQ. The CDR3 DNA reads as TGCGCCAGCAGCGCCCGGGACAGGACAGCCTACGAGCAGTACTTC. This sequence encodes CASSARDRTAYEQYF.

This clone was seen more than once but under ten times. The chain is built from TRBV30 and TRBJ2-1; D perhaps matches TRBD2 (5 bases). The CDR3 covers 14 residues. The V and J ends lost 0 bases and 6 bases respectively, with 12 bases between them. Germline V CDR1 and CDR2: GTSNPN, SVGIG (reference sequence). DNA of the CDR3: TGTGCCTGGAGTGTACTGGTAGCGTCCAATGAGCAGTTCTTC. Amino acids: CAWSVLVASNEQFF.

In regard to this clone: The junction departs from germline at one end; a sequencing error may be responsible. This CDR3 reads CASSPLREETQYF. In DNA form, the CDR3 reads TGTGCCAGCTCCCCACTGAGGGAGGAGACCCAGTACTTC. V is TRBV18 and J is TRBJ2-5; possibly TRBD2 for D (5 bases). Germline values: CDR1 KGHSH, CDR2 LQKENI. The CDR3 runs to 13 residues.

This clone appeared a few times. The chain uses TRBV7-2 and TRBJ1-2; possibly TRBD1 for D (6 bases). Trimming took off 5 bases at V and 3 bases at J, with 16 bases between the two ends. The CDR3 runs 15 residues. Germline CDR1 SGHTA, CDR2 FQGNSA. CDR3 coding DNA: TGTGCCAGCAGCACCGGACAGTGGGGATACTATGGCTACACCTTC. Residues: CASSTGQWGYYGYTF.

This rearrangement joins TRBV6-4 to TRBJ2-5; 9 nucleotides line up with TRBD2. V lost 6 bases to trimming and J lost 7 bases; unmatched junction nucleotides: 18. This CDR3 is 17 amino acids long. In germline, CDR1 is MRHNA, CDR2 SNTAGT. DNA for the CDR3: TGTGCCAGCAGCCTTCATAATAGCGGGGGAGGGGCAAGGACCCAGTACTTC. As protein: CASSLHNSGGGARTQYF.

The rearrangement links TRBV10-3 to TRBJ2-3; TRBD2 aligns across 9 bases. The CDR3 covers 17 residues. Germline V gene data show CDR1 as ENHRY and CDR2 as SYGVKD. V lost 0 bases to trimming and J lost 2 bases; unmatched junction nucleotides: 6. CDR3 DNA: TGTGCCATCAGTGAGTCCAAAACTAGCGGGTTCACAGATACGCAGTATTTT. As protein: CAISESKTSGFTDTQYF.

The chain is built from TRBV7-2 and TRBJ2-5, with D uncertain. Germline-derived CDR1 and CDR2 are SGHTA and FQGNSA. V lost 2 bases, J lost 5 bases, and 12 bases lay in between. The CDR3 has 14 amino acids. CDR3 in amino acids: CASSLPHAQETQYF. The CDR3 DNA is TGTGCCAGCAGCTTACCCCACGCACAGGAGACCCAGTACTTC.

The chain links TRBV9 to TRBJ2-3; a weak D match, TRBD2 (6 bases). V lost 4 bases, J lost 2 bases, and 11 bases lay in between. Germline V gives CDR1 SGDLS, CDR2 YYNGEE. The CDR3 covers 14 residues. This CDR3 reads CASSPSALTDTQYF. The CDR3 DNA is TGTGCCAGCAGCCCTAGCGCCCTCACAGATACGCAGTATTTT.

The chain links TRBV27 to TRBJ2-1; 13 bases line up with TRBD2. This CDR3 spans 17 amino acids. Germline-derived CDR1 and CDR2 are MNHEY and SMNVEV (reference sequence). V shed 2 bases, J shed 6 bases, and the junction held 7 bases outside the gene matches. The CDR3 bases are TGTGCCAGCAGTTTAGCCCGGGGACTAGCGGGAACCAATGAGCAGTTCTTC. Translated: CASSLARGLAGTNEQFF.

About this clone: The same CDR3 also results from other DNA sequences found in this sample. J is TRBJ2-3 and V is TRBV5-1; perhaps TRBD1 as D (5 bases). CDR3 length: 14 residues. V lost 3 bases, J lost 3 bases, and 11 bases lay in between. Germline CDR1 SGHRS, CDR2 YFSETQ. This CDR3 is CASSYGAGTDTQYF. CDR3 bases: TGCGCCAGCAGCTATGGGGCTGGGACAGATACGCAGTATTTT.